Shown below are 6 T cell receptor beta chains from a single sample sequenced in a study of cytomegalovirus exposure and HLA in healthy donors. Researchers ran the PCR with 60 Vbeta and 13 Jbeta primers. This table comes from immunoSEQ multiplex PCR, and its TCRdb copy is limited to in-frame clones, with some not included. Recorded here are about 140,000 clones; the top ten clones represent more than 0.8%. The sample consisted of PBMCs. These TCRs come from a male donor in good health and CMV-seronegative.

The chain uses TRBV27 and TRBJ1-2; D possibly corresponds to TRBD1 (5 bases). This CDR3 has 15 amino acids. V was cut by 2 bases and J by 7 bases, with 17 bases left in between. Germline CDR1 MNHEY, CDR2 SMNVEV (reference sequence). The CDR3 DNA follows: TGTGCCAGCAGTTTAGGGGCACAATTACCGGGTGGCTACACCTTC. Translating gives CASSLGAQLPGGYTF.

In nucleotides, the CDR3 is TGTGCCTGGGCCGGGAGCCAAGAGACCCAGTACTTC. Residues: CAWAGSQETQYF. The chain recombines TRBV30 with TRBJ2-5; a weak D match, TRBD2 (6 bases). The V gene lost 5 bases and the J gene lost 1 base, with 8 bases spanning the gap. Germline CDR1 GTSNPN, CDR2 SVGIG (reference sequence). The CDR3 contains 12 residues.

The chain uses TRBV30 and TRBJ2-7; 10 bases line up with TRBD2. CDR1 is GTSNPN and CDR2 is SVGIG in the germline V gene (reference sequence). The CDR3 contains 16 residues. Trimming cost V 4 bases and J 2 bases; bases outside gene matches: 11. CDR3 DNA: TGTGCCTGGACGGATCTAGCGGGAGAAGGGACCTACGAGCAGTACTTC. Amino acid sequence: CAWTDLAGEGTYEQYF.

The gene calls are TRBV6-5 and TRBJ1-2, with 7 bases lining up with TRBD1. The CDR3 loop spans 14 amino acids. After removal of 0 bases from V and 4 bases from J, the junction contained 2 bases not matched to a gene. Germline V gene sequence: CDR1 MNHEY, CDR2 SVGAGI. Here the CDR3 reads CASSYSGQLYGYTF. The CDR3 coding sequence is TGTGCCAGCAGTTACTCGGGACAGCTCTATGGCTACACCTTC.

The J gene is TRBJ2-2, the V gene TRBV28, with TRBD2 matching 8 bases. Unmatched junction bases numbered 10, after V lost 6 bases and J lost 4 bases. Looked up from germline, CDR1 is MDHEN and CDR2 is SYDVKM. The length of the CDR3 is 16 residues. CDR3 in amino acids: CASSSTSGGVTGELFF. The CDR3 DNA reads as TGTGCCAGCAGCTCCACTAGCGGTGGCGTCACCGGGGAGCTGTTTTTT.

J is TRBJ1-2 and V is TRBV6-5; a weak D match, TRBD1 (5 bases). V was cut by 5 bases and J by 6 bases, with 16 bases left in between. The V gene's germline CDR1 is MNHEY and CDR2 SVGAGI. CDR3 length: 14 amino acids. The CDR3 region has the DNA TGTGCCAGCAGTGGAACGGGACTGGGGGATGGCTACACCTTC. Encoded protein: CASSGTGLGDGYTF.